These 14 T cell receptor beta chains originate from one sample sequenced in a study of blood T cell repertoires in COVID-19. Measured with immunoSEQ multiplex PCR; TCRdb has only the in-frame clones, and not every one. The table lists 150,000 to 200,000 clones, about 85% of them singletons. Sequenced sample: peripheral blood. These receptors all come from a woman of 80 years or more in a cohort sampled during active or convalescent COVID-19.

This chain uses TRBV3-1 (or the pseudogene TRBV3-2) with TRBJ1-1, with TRBD1 matching 8 bases. The CDR3 consists of 15 residues. Germline loops: CDR1 LGHDT, CDR2 YNNKEL (reference sequence). The V segment lost 3 bases and the J segment 5 bases; nucleotides outside the gene matches: 8. The CDR3 region is CASSHGTTGGTEAFF. DNA of the CDR3: TGTGCCAGCAGCCATGGAACTACAGGGGGAACTGAAGCTTTCTTT.

The chain couples TRBV6-5 to TRBJ2-5, with D perhaps TRBD1 (7 bases). The germline CDR1 and CDR2 sequences are MNHEY and SVGAGI. V lost 8 bases and J 2 bases, leaving 12 bases between the germline ends. The CDR3 spans 13 residues. Here the CDR3 reads CASAAGGQETQYF. The CDR3 DNA sequence: TGTGCCAGCGCAGCAGGGGGGCAAGAGACCCAGTACTTC.

V gene TRBV2 combines with J gene TRBJ2-5; D not certain. This CDR3 spans 14 amino acids. V was clipped by 4 bases and J by 6 bases, with 15 bases between them. Germline V gene sequence: CDR1 SNHLY, CDR2 FYNNEI. CDR3 in amino acids: CASSGGAQSKTQYF. The CDR3 bases are TGTGCCAGCAGTGGAGGAGCCCAGTCTAAGACCCAGTACTTC.

V gene TRBV27 combines with J gene TRBJ2-5; unclear D gene. Germline V lookup: CDR1 MNHEY, CDR2 SMNVEV (reference sequence). CDR3 length equals 13 residues. V was trimmed by 6 bases and J by 0 bases, leaving 8 bases between them. The CDR3 DNA sequence: TGTGCCAGCAGGTCACGGTACCAAGAGACCCAGTACTTC. It translates to CASRSRYQETQYF.

V gene TRBV5-6 combines with J gene TRBJ1-1; no clear D. This CDR3 region has 12 residues. Germline CDR1 reads SGHDT; CDR2 reads YYEEEE. The V end was cut by 0 bases, the J end by 6 bases, with 6 bases between. The CDR3 reads CASSLARAEAFF. The DNA of the CDR3 is TGTGCCAGCAGCTTGGCCCGGGCTGAAGCTTTCTTT.

This sequence joins TRBV27 and TRBJ1-2; 9 nucleotides agree with TRBD1. Germline values: CDR1 MNHEY, CDR2 SMNVEV (reference sequence). Trimming removed 7 bases from V and 3 bases from J; junction bases left unmatched: 12. This CDR3 is 16 amino acids long. CDR3 in amino acids: CASTPLKRDRDYGYTF. CDR3 coding DNA: TGTGCCAGCACCCCTTTAAAGAGGGACAGGGACTATGGCTACACCTTC.

The V gene is TRBV15, the J gene TRBJ2-1, with a tentative D call TRBD1 (5 bases). The CDR3 extends over 16 amino acids. Germline assignment: CDR1 LNHNV and CDR2 YYDKDF (reference sequence). Trimming took off 4 bases at V and 7 bases at J, with 20 bases between the two ends. As DNA, the CDR3 is TGTGCCACCAGCAACCTCTTAGGTCAGGGCCATAATGAGCAGTTCTTC. The encoded protein is CATSNLLGQGHNEQFF.

V gene TRBV27 combines with J gene TRBJ2-5, with 11 bases lining up with TRBD1. This CDR3 has 15 residues. From germline, CDR1 is MNHEY and CDR2 SMNVEV (reference sequence). The ends lost 4 bases at V and 5 bases at J; junction bases unmatched: 6. The CDR3: CASSYGTGGSETQYF. The CDR3 DNA is TGTGCCAGCAGTTACGGGACAGGGGGATCGGAGACCCAGTACTTC.

This clone was detected only a few times. J is TRBJ1-3 and V is TRBV7-9; maybe TRBD1 (6 bases). The CDR3 spans 13 residues. Trimming shortened V by 5 bases and J by 4 bases, and 9 bases separated the two germline ends. Germline loops: CDR1 SEHNR, CDR2 FQNEAQ (reference sequence). This CDR3 reads CASSQGNGNTIYF. CDR3 DNA sequence: TGTGCCAGCAGCCAGGGGAACGGAAACACCATATATTTT.

This chain joins TRBV5-5 and TRBJ2-3, with TRBD2 matching 8 bases. V lost 1 base to trimming and J lost 2 bases; unmatched junction nucleotides: 6. The germline V gene encodes CDR1 SGHKS and CDR2 YYEKEE (reference sequence). This CDR3 is built from 16 residues. In DNA, the CDR3 is TGTGCCAGCAGCTTGACGGGGGGGTCTATCACAGATACGCAGTATTTT. This codes for CASSLTGGSITDTQYF.

The V and J genes are TRBV7-2 and TRBJ2-3, with TRBD2 matching 12 bases. Trimming removed 1 base from V and 7 bases from J; junction bases left unmatched: 6. The CDR3 sequence is 16 residues long. Germline CDR1 and CDR2: SGHTA and FQGNSA. CDR3 bases: TGTGCCAGCAGCTTAGACGCGCTAGCGGGGGGGAATACGCAGTATTTT. This gives the protein CASSLDALAGGNTQYF. Full variable domain (remainder filled in from reference TRBV7-2 and TRBJ2-3): GAGVSQSPSNKVTEKGKDVELRCDPISGHTALYWYRQSLGQGLEFLIYFQGNSAPDKSGLPSDRFSAERTGGSVSTLTIQRTQQEDSAVYLCASSLDALAGGNTQYFGPGTRLTVL.

The chain employs TRBV30 and TRBJ1-1, with D maybe TRBD1 (5 bases). The V end was cut by 3 bases, the J end by 1 base, with 15 bases between. The CDR3 covers 15 residues. From germline, CDR1 is GTSNPN and CDR2 SVGIG (reference sequence). The CDR3 region has the DNA TGTGCCTGGAGCGAACCGACAGAACAGAACACTGAAGCTTTCTTT. This sequence encodes CAWSEPTEQNTEAFF.

V and J are TRBV29-1 and TRBJ2-5; D gene unclear. Germline V lookup: CDR1 SQVTM, CDR2 ANQGSEA. Trimming pared 5 bases from V and 5 bases from J, leaving 9 bases between. CDR3 length: 11 amino acids. CDR3 protein: CSVLELETQYF. The CDR3 coding sequence is TGCAGCGTTCTAGAGTTGGAGACCCAGTACTTC.

The rearrangement uses TRBV27 and TRBJ1-2; no definite D call. The CDR3 loop spans 13 amino acids. V gave up 6 bases and J gave up 4 bases, with 12 bases separating them. Looked up from germline, CDR1 is MNHEY and CDR2 is SMNVEV (reference sequence). The CDR3 DNA reads as TGTGCCAGCAGCCCGGCCCGGGTCTATGGCTACACCTTC. Amino acid sequence: CASSPARVYGYTF.